This T cell receptor beta chain was recorded in a study of blood T cell repertoires in COVID-19. Study as a whole: There were acute and convalescent COVID-19 samples, and they came from the United States, Italy and Spain. From T cells, B-cell-depleted T cells, or PBMCs came the material, which was cDNA or gDNA.

As handled by the study authors: Scientists estimated how many nucleated cells there were by amplifying reference gene primers. The data were produced by immunoSEQ multiplex PCR, yet TCRdb's version contains in-frame clones alone and is incomplete. V and J calls plus clone size are reproduced from that table; the DNA served to infer D and trimming. The table records about 280,000 clones, approximately 83% of them present only once. CDR3 length: 15 residues. V was clipped by 3 bases and J by 2 bases, with 13 bases between them. The germline V gene has CDR1 SNHLY and CDR2 FYNNEI. The sequence was obtained from a woman aged 25-40 years who had recovered from COVID-19. Source material: peripheral blood. The chain combines TRBV2 with TRBJ2-5; D is unresolved. The CDR3 sequence: CASSDRNSQQETQYF. CDR3 nucleotides: TGTGCCAGCAGTGATCGGAACAGTCAGCAAGAGACCCAGTACTTC.